These 20 T cell receptor beta chains share one sample of origin, sequenced in a study of blood T cell repertoires in COVID-19. Clones were read by immunoSEQ multiplex PCR, and TCRdb kept only the in-frame ones, dropping some. The data show hundreds of thousands of clones, 89% seen once. Sequencing was done on a sample of peripheral blood. The receptors stem from a man younger than 35 with COVID-19, enrolled during active disease.

The chain employs TRBV6-5 and TRBJ1-5; 7 nucleotides match TRBD1. The CDR3 is made up of 15 amino acids. Germline V gene data show CDR1 as MNHEY and CDR2 as SVGAGI. The junction had 10 bases not matched to a gene; V was cut back by 6 bases and J by 5 bases. The CDR3 sequence: CASRPTGTLYQPQHF. CDR3 nucleotide sequence: TGTGCCAGCAGACCGACAGGGACTCTCTATCAGCCCCAGCATTTT.

This rearrangement joins TRBV11-3 to TRBJ1-6; 10 nucleotides align to TRBD1. The CDR3 runs 12 residues. Unmatched junction bases numbered 2, after V lost 2 bases and J lost 16 bases. CDR1 is SGHNT, CDR2 YENEEA, per germline. Here the CDR3 reads CASSLPGQGLHF. The CDR3 bases are TGTGCCAGCAGCTTACCGGGACAGGGGCTCCACTTT. Full variable domain (missing parts from reference TRBV11-3 and TRBJ1-6): EAGVVQSPRYKIIEKKQPVAFWCNPISGHNTLYWYLQNLGQGPELLIRYENEEAVDDSQLPKDRFSAERLKGVDSTLKIQPAELGDSAVYLCASSLPGQGLHFGNGTRLTVT.

The chain joins TRBV5-1 to TRBJ1-1; possible D gene TRBD1, 5 bases. CDR3 length: 15 amino acids. Trimming stripped 0 bases from V and 4 bases from J, with 13 bases between. Germline V CDR1 and CDR2: SGHRS, YFSETQ. CDR3 sequence reads: CASSLALGRGTEAFF. In nucleotides, the CDR3 is TGCGCCAGCAGCTTGGCCCTAGGAAGGGGCACTGAAGCTTTCTTT.

V is TRBV5-8 and J is TRBJ2-2; 8 nucleotides match TRBD2. Germline CDR1 is SGHTS and CDR2 is YDEGEE. V shed 4 bases, J shed 9 bases, and the junction held 11 bases outside the gene matches. This CDR3 contains 15 residues. In nucleotides, the CDR3 is TGTGCCAGCAGCCTTCTAACGGGGGGGCCCCGGGAGCTGTTTTTT. Its translation is CASSLLTGGPRELFF.

The CDR3 DNA sequence: TGTGCCAGCAGCTCCGGGACAGGGGGATCTCAGTCCTACGAGCAGTACTTC. Translation gives CASSSGTGGSQSYEQYF. V gene TRBV11-3 combines with J gene TRBJ2-7, with 11 bases matching TRBD1. Trimming removed 4 bases from V and 1 base from J; junction bases left unmatched: 9. Germline V gene sequence: CDR1 SGHNT, CDR2 YENEEA. This CDR3 has 17 amino acids.

This clone has only a few counts. The chain couples TRBV3-1 (or the pseudogene TRBV3-2) to TRBJ2-7; 10 bases line up with TRBD2. V dropped 6 bases and J dropped 5; count of bases not matched to a gene: 10. Germline CDR1 reads LGHDT; CDR2 reads YNNKEL (reference sequence). The CDR3 is 15 residues long. The CDR3 loop reads CASRDIAGGVHEQYF. The CDR3 bases are TGTGCCAGCAGGGACATAGCGGGAGGAGTTCACGAGCAGTACTTC.

This rearrangement joins TRBV5-1 to TRBJ1-5; D may be TRBD1 (5 bases). From germline, CDR1 is SGHRS and CDR2 YFSETQ. This CDR3 has 15 residues. Trimming shortened V by 0 bases and J by 4 bases, and 11 bases separated the two germline ends. The CDR3 reads CASSLGTGVNQPQHF. CDR3 in DNA: TGCGCCAGCAGCTTGGGTACAGGCGTTAATCAGCCCCAGCATTTT.

The V gene is TRBV6-5, the J gene TRBJ2-3, with 10 bases lining up with TRBD2. The J segment lost 2 bases and the V segment lost 7 bases, leaving 6 bases of the junction unmatched. CDR3 length equals 15 residues. Germline CDR1 and CDR2: MNHEY and SVGAGI. CDR3 region: CASKKREGSTDTQYF. Here the CDR3 DNA reads TGTGCCAGCAAAAAGCGGGAGGGCTCCACAGATACGCAGTATTTT.

The gene calls are TRBV2 and TRBJ2-3, with 8 bases aligning to TRBD2. This CDR3 has 16 residues. The ends lost 1 base at V and 6 bases at J; junction bases unmatched: 9. CDR1 is SNHLY and CDR2 is FYNNEI in the germline V gene. The CDR3 nucleotides are TGTGCCAGCAGTGAAGGAGGGAGCGGGAGAGGCGATACGCAGTATTTT. It codes for CASSEGGSGRGDTQYF.

The J gene is TRBJ2-7, the V gene TRBV27, with D hard to call. CDR1 and CDR2 (germline): MNHEY, SMNVEV (reference sequence). V was shortened by 4 bases and J by 3 bases, with 13 bases between the two germline ends. There are 14 residues in the CDR3. DNA of the CDR3: TGTGCCAGCAGTTCGGTCCTAACTGGCTACGAGCAGTACTTC. It translates to CASSSVLTGYEQYF.

The V and J genes are TRBV12-3 or TRBV12-4 and TRBJ1-1; unclear D gene. The CDR3 sequence is 11 residues long. Between the trimmed V and J ends, which lost 7 bases and 8 bases, there was a span of 11 bases. CDR3 in amino acids: CASNVGREAFF. The CDR3 region has the DNA TGTGCCAGCAATGTGGGCAGGGAAGCTTTCTTT.

J is TRBJ2-5 and V is TRBV2; no clear D gene. The CDR3 runs to 14 residues. Germline-derived CDR1 and CDR2 are SNHLY and FYNNEI. The V end was cut by 7 bases, the J end by 4 bases, with 16 bases between. This CDR3 reads CASIKFTYRETQYF. The CDR3 DNA follows: TGTGCCAGCATAAAGTTTACTTACCGAGAGACCCAGTACTTC.

This chain connects TRBV10-1 to TRBJ2-1, with a tentative D call TRBD2 (6 bases). Trimming left V 8 bases short and J 6 bases short, with 14 bases between. The CDR3 is 13 amino acids. CDR1 and CDR2 from the germline V gene are WNHNN and SYGVQD (reference sequence). As DNA, the CDR3 is TGCGCCAGCGGGGGGATAGTAGGCAATGAGCAGTTCTTC. Translating it yields CASGGIVGNEQFF.

The rearrangement links TRBV11-2 to TRBJ2-5; 10 nucleotides line up with TRBD1. CDR1 is SGHAT and CDR2 is FQNNGV in the germline V gene. CDR3 length equals 18 residues. The V gene end was trimmed by 1 base and the J gene end by 5 bases; junction bases not matched to a gene: 13. CDR3 region: CASSLARDRGFLGETQYF. The CDR3 DNA reads TGTGCCAGCAGCTTAGCCCGGGACAGGGGATTTTTGGGGGAGACCCAGTACTTC.

J is TRBJ2-7 and V is TRBV7-9; 14 bases match TRBD2. J was trimmed by 3 bases and V by 4 bases; bases with no gene match: 2. The CDR3 has 15 residues. The germline CDR1 and CDR2 sequences are SEHNR and FQNEAQ (reference sequence). CDR3 nucleotide sequence: TGTGCCAGCAGCTCGGGACTAGCGGGAGACTACGAGCAGTACTTC. Amino acid sequence: CASSSGLAGDYEQYF.

V is TRBV19 and J is TRBJ2-1, with 11 bases that match TRBD2. Germline CDR1 and CDR2: LNHDA and SQIVND (reference sequence). The junction had 13 bases not matched to a gene; V was cut back by 7 bases and J by 5 bases. The CDR3 extends over 17 amino acids. The CDR3 region has the DNA TGTGCCAGTATCTCGGGGGGACTAGCGGACCCCCACAATGAGCAGTTCTTC. This gives the protein CASISGGLADPHNEQFF.

V and J are TRBV13 and TRBJ2-3; no reliable D call. V lost 1 base and J lost 1, with 9 bases in between. This CDR3 is built from 15 residues. Germline V gene lookup returns CDR1 PRHDT and CDR2 FYEKMQ (reference sequence). CDR3 sequence: CASSLVGQGTDTQYF. CDR3 coding DNA: TGTGCCAGCAGCTTAGTAGGTCAGGGCACAGATACGCAGTATTTT.

The V and J genes are TRBV5-4 and TRBJ2-7, with a possible D match to TRBD1 (6 bases). CDR3 size: 14 residues. V was shortened by 4 bases and J by 0 bases, with 11 bases between the two germline ends. CDR1 and CDR2 (germline): SGHNT, YYREEE (reference sequence). The CDR3 DNA reads TGTGCCAGCAGCACCTGGACAGCCTCCTACGAGCAGTACTTC. Protein product: CASSTWTASYEQYF.

V and J are TRBV11-2 and TRBJ2-7; D is ambiguous. CDR3 size: 11 residues. The germline CDR1 and CDR2 sequences are SGHAT and FQNNGV. The V end lost 5 bases, the J end lost 4 bases, and 6 bases lay between the germline ends. The DNA for the CDR3 is TGTGCCAGCAGCGCTACTTACGAGCAGTACTTC. This gives the protein CASSATYEQYF.

The chain is built from TRBV21-1 and TRBJ2-7; the table names TRBD1, a call not compared with the DNA. TRBV21-1 is flagged as a pseudogene. The CDR3 is 15 residues long. CDR3 nucleotides: TGTGCCAGCAGCAAAGGATGGGCCCGGAACTACGAGCAGTACTTC. Its translation is CASSKGWARNYEQYF.